This T cell receptor (beta chain) was sequenced during a study of shared clonotypes between healthy human individuals. Looked up from germline, CDR1 is SGHVS and CDR2 is FQNEAQ. Trimming pared 1 base from V and 5 bases from J, leaving 17 bases between. The CDR3 sequence is 16 residues long. Profiled with immunoSEQ multiplex PCR; TCRdb holds only in-frame clones, not every one. The data contain approximately 840,000 clones, 90% to 97% of them singletons. Terminally differentiated effector memory CD45RA+ cells were excluded from the naive CD8 cells, which were CD45RO-negative and positively selected for CCR7.

The sequence was collected from a man aged 25-45 years in good health. The chain combines TRBV7-8 with TRBJ1-2; tentative D call: TRBD1 (6 bases). The sample was naive CD8+ T cells sorted from blood. Here the CDR3 reads CASSLGGGERKYGYTF. In DNA form, the CDR3 reads TGTGCCAGCAGCTTAGGAGGGGGTGAGCGGAAATATGGCTACACCTTC.